This T cell receptor (beta chain) was identified in a study of blood T cell repertoires in COVID-19. The CDR3 consists of 13 residues. V was trimmed by 8 bases and J by 2 bases, leaving 9 bases between them. The germline gives CDR1 MNHEY, CDR2 SVGAGI. Assay: immunoSEQ multiplex PCR; the TCRdb copy retains only in-frame clones and omits some. The repertoire has approximately 320,000 clones, approximately 90% of them found once; the top ten carry approximately 9%. Donors in Cohort 3 who had recovered were those with two negative PCRs, healthcare professional clearance, or resolution of their symptoms. The rearrangement joins TRBV6-5 to TRBJ2-2, with D perhaps matching TRBD1 (6 bases). Sequencing used PBMCs or T cells enriched from blood (not recorded which). The sequence was collected from a woman aged 18-29 years who had recovered from COVID-19. CDR3 region: CASRTANTGELFF. CDR3 sequence (DNA): TGTGCCAGCCGGACAGCCAACACCGGGGAGCTGTTTTTT.